Detailed here is one TCR beta chain. The antigen is unknown. Deep-level settings were used for running the assay. It was around 300 ng DNA, about 30,000 T cell genomes, that went into each replicate PCR of unsorted PBMC. Repertoires were generated with immunoSEQ multiplex PCR, while TCRdb's copy carries only in-frame clones and drops some. Counted here are about half a million clones, around 79% occurring once; the ten biggest clones make up 10% to 15%. Trimming left V 4 bases short and J 3 bases short, with 10 bases between. CDR1 and CDR2 (germline): SNHLY, FYNNEI. The CDR3 is 13 residues long. This entry is derived from a study of shared clonotypes between healthy human individuals. On the study more broadly: The people who gave samples were a couple of women and a few men aged 18 to 49.

Overall study findings and caveats: A small donor pool kept down the genetic and exposure-history diversity that was represented.

Source material: PBMCs. V and J are TRBV2 and TRBJ2-7; the D gene is possibly TRBD2 (6 bases). This TCR derives from a woman aged 40 to 50 in good health. Some clones in this sample may be carry-over from other donors' samples. CDR3 loop: CASSGVGGYEQYF. The CDR3 DNA reads as TGTGCCAGCAGTGGGGTCGGGGGCTACGAGCAGTACTTC.